Listed below are T cell receptor beta chains from one sample, sequenced in a study of patients and donors after allogeneic stem cell transplantation. Each CDR3 protein gets one entry after TCRdb re-called the RT-PCR reads with MiXCR. This sample yields roughly 880,000 distinct CDR3 sequences, of which more than 15% are seen a single time; about 6% belongs to the top ten. Sample: blood, either unsorted or a sorted T cell fraction (not recorded which). Source of these receptors: a human donor who was either an allogeneic HSCT recipient or a stem cell or donor lymphocyte infusion donor (not recorded which). It is not recorded whose cells these are; they may come from a transplant donor. The CDR3 runs from the conserved cysteine through the conserved F or W. D genes are given only for firm matches. Expanded clones are given a class, and other clones once, few, many or no size at all.

>TRBJ1-4|TRBV29-1|NA|many
CSVPMRTHRTTNEKLFF
TGCAGCGTTCCTATGAGGACCCACCGAACAACTAATGAAAAACTGTTTTTT
>TRBJ1-5|TRBV6-2/TRBV6-3|NA|NA
CASRKGGPGNQPQHF
TGTGCCAGCAGAAAAGGAGGGCCGGGCAATCAGCCCCAGCATTTT
>TRBJ2-5|TRBV21-1|NA|few
CASSKAGRSETQYF
TGTGCCAGCAGCAAAGCGGGCAGGTCCGAGACCCAGTACTTC
>TRBJ2-4|TRBV19|NA|NA
CASRGPGDIQYF
TGTGCCAGTAGGGGACCAGGTGACATTCAGTACTTC
>TRBJ1-6|TRBV4-3|TRBD1|NA
CASSQVGRTGRSPLHF
TGCGCCAGCAGCCAAGTAGGGAGGACAGGCAGATCACCCCTCCACTTT
>TRBJ1-2|TRBV15|NA|NA
CATSRDRVRAGHGYTF
TGTGCCACCAGCAGAGATAGGGTCAGGGCGGGACATGGCTACACCTTC
>TRBJ2-7|TRBV12-3/TRBV12-4|NA|NA
CASSSSERYEQYF
TGTGCCAGCAGTTCGTCCGAAAGGTACGAGCAGTACTTC
>TRBJ2-3|TRBV7-2|TRBD2|NA
CASSSLGLAGGADTQYF
TGTGCCAGCAGCTCCTTGGGACTAGCGGGGGGCGCAGATACGCAGTATTTT
>TRBJ2-5|TRBV3-1|NA|NA
CASSPRGAGEKTQYF
TGTGCCAGCAGTCCTCGGGGGGCGGGAGAAAAGACCCAGTACTTC
>TRBJ1-4|TRBV6-1|TRBD1|NA
CASRGQGTNEKLFF
TGTGCCAGCAGAGGACAGGGAACTAATGAAAAACTGTTTTTT
>TRBJ2-7|TRBV2|TRBD2|NA
CASSEALLAGEQYF
TGTGCCAGCAGTGAAGCGCTTCTAGCGGGAGAACAGTACTTC
>TRBJ2-2|TRBV29-1|TRBD2|NA
CSVTSGSSSGELFF
TGCAGCGTTACTAGCGGGAGTTCTTCCGGGGAGCTGTTTTTT
>TRBJ2-1|TRBV2|TRBD1|NA
CASLPAGTGLFNEQFF
TGTGCCAGCTTACCCGCGGGGACAGGGTTGTTCAATGAGCAGTTCTTC
>TRBJ1-4|TRBV25-1|NA|few
CASSDGTWENEKLFF
TGTGCCAGCAGTGACGGGACCTGGGAAAATGAAAAACTGTTTTTT
>TRBJ1-3|TRBV20-1|NA|NA
CSASGVGGPGNTIYF
TGCAGTGCTAGTGGGGTCGGAGGGCCTGGAAACACCATATATTTT
>TRBJ2-3|TRBV5-1|NA|few
CASSSDIQGGTDTQYF
TGCGCCAGCAGCTCCGACATTCAGGGAGGCACAGATACGCAGTATTTT
>TRBJ1-3|TRBV20-1|NA|NA
CSAKDRRSSGNTIYF
TGCAGTGCGAAAGACAGACGATCCTCTGGAAACACCATATATTTT
>TRBJ2-1|TRBV6-1|TRBD2|few
CASSKGLAELAEQFF
TGTGCCAGCAGTAAGGGACTAGCGGAGCTTGCGGAGCAGTTCTTC
>TRBJ2-7|TRBV6-1|NA|NA
CASSVSSPGTYEQYF
TGTGCCAGCAGTGTTTCCTCCCCGGGAACCTACGAGCAGTACTTC
>TRBJ2-5|TRBV24-1|TRBD1|NA
CATEDRAKTQYF
TGTGCCACCGAGGACAGGGCGAAGACCCAGTACTTC
>TRBJ2-7|TRBV7-3|NA|few
CAHDRLGVQYF
TGTGCCCACGACCGATTGGGGGTGCAGTACTTC
>TRBJ1-2|TRBV7-9|NA|NA
CASSAKNKGRNYGYTF
TGTGCCAGCAGCGCTAAAAATAAGGGACGGAACTATGGCTACACCTTC
>TRBJ2-1|TRBV9|NA|few
CASTTDVGSSYNEQFF
TGTGCCAGCACCACCGATGTGGGAAGCTCCTACAATGAGCAGTTCTTC
>TRBJ1-1|TRBV14|TRBD1|few
CASSQFLDRVGTEAFF
TGTGCCAGCAGCCAATTTCTCGACAGGGTGGGCACTGAAGCTTTCTTT
>TRBJ1-1|TRBV10-3|TRBD1|few
CAIRDRGTEAFF
TGTGCCATCAGAGACAGGGGCACTGAAGCTTTCTTT
>TRBJ2-7|TRBV10-3|TRBD1|NA
CAIATRDRIAEQYF
TGTGCCATCGCCACCCGGGACAGGATCGCCGAGCAGTACTTC
>TRBJ2-1|TRBV11-2|TRBD2|few
CASSLKMGGSEQFF
TGTGCCAGCAGCTTAAAAATGGGCGGGAGCGAGCAGTTCTTC
>TRBJ2-5|TRBV4-3|NA|few
CASSQDLPATQYF
TGCGCCAGCAGCCAAGACCTACCTGCGACCCAGTACTTC